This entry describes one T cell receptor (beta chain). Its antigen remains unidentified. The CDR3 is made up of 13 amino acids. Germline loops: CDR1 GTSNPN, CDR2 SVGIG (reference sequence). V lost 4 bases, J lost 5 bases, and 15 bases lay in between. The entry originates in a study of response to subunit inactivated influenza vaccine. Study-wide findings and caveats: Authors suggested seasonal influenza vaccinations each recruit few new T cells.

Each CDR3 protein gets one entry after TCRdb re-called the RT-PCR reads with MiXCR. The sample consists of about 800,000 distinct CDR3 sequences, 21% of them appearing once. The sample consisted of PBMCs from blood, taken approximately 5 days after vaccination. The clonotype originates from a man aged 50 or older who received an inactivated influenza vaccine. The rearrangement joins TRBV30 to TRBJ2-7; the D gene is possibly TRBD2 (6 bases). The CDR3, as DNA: TGTGCCTGGACCCCGGGGGTCAGGGACGAGCAGTACTTC. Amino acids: CAWTPGVRDEQYF.